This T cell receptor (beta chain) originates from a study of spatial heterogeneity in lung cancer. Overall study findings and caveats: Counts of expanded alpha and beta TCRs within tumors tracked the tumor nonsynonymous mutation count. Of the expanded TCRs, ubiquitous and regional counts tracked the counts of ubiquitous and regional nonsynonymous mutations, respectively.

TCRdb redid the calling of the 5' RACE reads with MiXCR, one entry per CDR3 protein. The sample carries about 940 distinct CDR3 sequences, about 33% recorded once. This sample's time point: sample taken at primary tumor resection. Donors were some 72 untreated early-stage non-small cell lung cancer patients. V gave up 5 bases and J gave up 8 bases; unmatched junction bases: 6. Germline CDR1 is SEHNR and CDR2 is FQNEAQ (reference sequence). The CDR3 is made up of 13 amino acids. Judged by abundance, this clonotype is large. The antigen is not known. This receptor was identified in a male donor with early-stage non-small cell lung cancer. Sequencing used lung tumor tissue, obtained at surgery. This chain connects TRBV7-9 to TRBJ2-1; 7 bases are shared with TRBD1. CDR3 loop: CASSPQTGHEQFF. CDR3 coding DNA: TGTGCCAGCAGCCCCCAGACAGGGCATGAGCAGTTCTTC.